The 32 T cell receptor beta chains in this list originate from one sample, sequenced in a study of blood T cell repertoires in COVID-19. The assay was immunoSEQ multiplex PCR, and TCRdb's table has in-frame clones only and misses some. The data show over 200,000 clones, about 87% seen once. The sequenced material came from peripheral blood. The source of these receptors is a man aged 60 to 69 who had recovered from COVID-19.

The chain uses TRBV7-6 and TRBJ1-3, with unresolved D. Trimming pared 1 base from V and 0 bases from J, leaving 7 bases between. Germline CDR1 reads SGHVS; CDR2 reads FNYEAQ. The CDR3 consists of 15 residues. CDR3 loop: CASSLVVDSGNTIYF. CDR3 DNA: TGTGCCAGCAGCTTAGTGGTAGACTCTGGAAACACCATATATTTT.

The chain recombines TRBV29-1 with TRBJ1-2; possible D gene TRBD1, 6 bases. The germline V gene has CDR1 SQVTM and CDR2 ANQGSEA. The CDR3 is 12 amino acids. Trimming removed 6 bases from V and 4 bases from J, with 12 bases in between. The chain's CDR3 is CSVGGQSYGYTF. In nucleotides, the CDR3 is TGCAGCGTGGGGGGGCAATCCTATGGCTACACCTTC.

This chain's CDR3 is CAISESPSGGFKPYEQYF. The CDR3 DNA reads TGTGCCATCAGTGAGTCCCCTAGCGGGGGCTTCAAACCTTACGAGCAGTACTTC. The gene calls are TRBV10-3 and TRBJ2-7, with 10 nucleotides matching TRBD2. The trim removed 0 bases at V and 4 bases at J, leaving 12 bases unmatched. In germline, CDR1 is ENHRY, CDR2 SYGVKD. The CDR3 loop spans 18 amino acids.

J is TRBJ2-5 and V is TRBV4-2, with 9 bases that match TRBD1. The CDR3 runs to 15 residues. Germline V lookup: CDR1 LGHNA, CDR2 YNFKEQ. Germline trimming cut 5 bases from V and 4 bases from J; bases unmatched to any gene: 8. The CDR3 loop reads CASSSRTGGGETQYF. In nucleotides, the CDR3 is TGTGCCAGCAGCTCGAGAACAGGGGGCGGAGAGACCCAGTACTTC.

The genes are TRBV3-1 (or the pseudogene TRBV3-2) and TRBJ2-1, with 15 positions matching TRBD2. Germline V gene lookup returns CDR1 LGHDT and CDR2 YNNKEL (reference sequence). This CDR3 spans 17 amino acids. Germline trimming cut 2 bases from V and 8 bases from J; bases unmatched to any gene: 7. The CDR3 is CASSQRTSGGARDEQFF. In DNA, the CDR3 is TGTGCCAGCAGCCAAAGGACTAGCGGGGGGGCCCGGGATGAGCAGTTCTTC.

The rearrangement uses TRBV7-3 and TRBJ2-3; 11 nucleotides align to TRBD2. The J segment lost 9 bases and the V segment lost 1 base, leaving 6 bases of the junction unmatched. The germline V gene has CDR1 SGHTA and CDR2 FQGTGA. CDR3 length: 15 residues. The CDR3 sequence: CASSLRPSGGNTQYF. The CDR3 DNA reads TGTGCCAGCAGCTTAAGGCCTAGCGGGGGGAACACGCAGTATTTT.

The J gene is TRBJ2-5, the V gene TRBV7-8; D gene unclear. The CDR3 is 11 residues long. Germline CDR1 reads SGHVS; CDR2 reads FQNEAQ. Trimming pared 11 bases from V and 0 bases from J, leaving 7 bases between. CDR3 residues: CAAYDQETQYF. The CDR3 region has the DNA TGTGCCGCCTATGACCAAGAGACCCAGTACTTC.

CDR3 DNA: TGTGCCAGCAGTTACGAGGCTAGCGGGGTCCTCTCTGGGGCCAACGTCCTGACTTTC. Translation gives CASSYEASGVLSGANVLTF. The chain couples TRBV6-2 or TRBV6-3 to TRBJ2-6; 9 positions agree with TRBD2. The V and J ends lost 2 bases and 0 bases, in that order; junction bases with no gene match: 8. The CDR3 is 19 amino acids. Germline CDR1 MNHEY, CDR2 SVGEGT.

The chain recombines TRBV5-4 with TRBJ2-1; 12 bases map to TRBD2. Germline V gene sequence: CDR1 SGHNT, CDR2 YYREEE (reference sequence). J lost 6 bases, V lost 4 bases, and 11 bases had no gene match. The CDR3 extends over 17 amino acids. CDR3 in DNA: TGTGCCAGCAGCCCCTGGACTAGGACTAGCGGGGCCAATGAGCAGTTCTTC. Translation: CASSPWTRTSGANEQFF.

The gene calls are TRBV13 and TRBJ1-6; maybe TRBD1 (6 bases). The CDR3 is 14 amino acids. CDR1 and CDR2 from the germline V gene are PRHDT and FYEKMQ (reference sequence). Trimming stripped 1 base from V and 9 bases from J, with 10 bases between. CDR3 nucleotides: TGTGCCAGCAGCTTAGCAGGGGCGGGTTCACCCCTCCACTTT. It yields the protein CASSLAGAGSPLHF.

The chain uses TRBV11-3 and TRBJ2-1; D possibly corresponds to TRBD1 (7 bases). Looked up from germline, CDR1 is SGHNT and CDR2 is YENEEA. V gave up 2 bases and J gave up 4 bases, with 15 bases separating them. The length of the CDR3 is 16 residues. The CDR3: CASSLIGQGGYNEQFF. In DNA, the CDR3 is TGTGCCAGCAGCTTAATAGGCCAGGGGGGATACAATGAGCAGTTCTTC.

J is TRBJ1-1 and V is TRBV6-5, with 7 bases that match TRBD1. V shed 6 bases, J shed 1 base, and the junction held 8 bases outside the gene matches. The CDR3 totals 15 residues. Germline CDR1 is MNHEY and CDR2 is SVGAGI. The CDR3 DNA reads TGTGCCAGCAGGGTAAATAGACAGGGGAACACTGAAGCTTTCTTT. Amino acids: CASRVNRQGNTEAFF.

The chain employs TRBV5-1 and TRBJ2-2, with a possible D match to TRBD1 (6 bases). There are 14 residues in the CDR3. V was cut by 1 base and J by 6 bases, with 10 bases left in between. The germline CDR1 and CDR2 sequences are SGHRS and YFSETQ. The CDR3 DNA follows: TGCGCCAGCAGCTTGCAGGGGTACTCCGGGGAGCTGTTTTTT. Residues: CASSLQGYSGELFF.

Concerning this clone itself: Within the sample, other DNA sequences also encode this same CDR3. The V call is TRBV19, the J call TRBJ2-7; 8 nucleotides agree with TRBD1. Germline loops: CDR1 LNHDA, CDR2 SQIVND (reference sequence). V lost 5 bases to trimming and J lost 3 bases; unmatched junction nucleotides: 3. The CDR3 has 13 amino acids. The CDR3 here is CASSQGAGYEQYF. In DNA, the CDR3 is TGTGCCAGTAGTCAGGGGGCCGGCTACGAGCAGTACTTC.

The chain combines TRBV7-9 with TRBJ1-4, with D maybe TRBD1 (5 bases). The CDR3 consists of 15 residues. Per the germline V gene, CDR1 is SEHNR and CDR2 is FQNEAQ (reference sequence). The germline V and J ends were trimmed by 5 bases and 8 bases, with 18 bases remaining between them. The CDR3 spells CASSLMAGVGEKLFF. CDR3 DNA: TGTGCCAGCAGCCTAATGGCGGGGGTTGGGGAAAAACTGTTTTTT.

The chain carries TRBV6-2 or TRBV6-3 and TRBJ2-7; TRBD2 agrees at 12 bases. Germline CDR1 and CDR2: MNHEY and SVGEGT. The CDR3 is 16 residues long. After removal of 6 bases from V and 2 bases from J, the junction contained 8 bases not matched to a gene. This CDR3 reads CASSETSGGTPYEQYF. CDR3 nucleotides: TGTGCCAGCAGCGAGACTAGCGGGGGCACCCCCTACGAGCAGTACTTC.

The chain has TRBV4-1 and TRBJ2-3; TRBD1 agrees at 10 bases. The V and J ends lost 5 bases and 1 base, in that order; junction bases with no gene match: 6. This CDR3 is built from 16 residues. From germline, CDR1 is MGHRA and CDR2 YSYEKL. The CDR3 protein is CASSYAGTGGTDTQYF. The CDR3 coding sequence is TGCGCCAGCAGCTACGCCGGGACAGGGGGCACAGATACGCAGTATTTT.

This sequence joins TRBV25-1 and TRBJ2-7, with TRBD2 matching 8 bases. Germline values: CDR1 MGHDK, CDR2 SYGVNS. The trim removed 2 bases at V and 2 bases at J, leaving 2 bases unmatched. The CDR3 length is 14 residues. For the CDR3, the DNA is TGTGCCAGCAGTGAAGGACTAGCTGCCTACGAGCAGTACTTC. Protein product: CASSEGLAAYEQYF.

V usage is TRBV21-1 and J usage is TRBJ2-7; the table's TRBD2 call for D was not verified on the DNA. TRBV21-1 is a known pseudogene. This CDR3 is built from 14 residues. CDR3 sequence reads: CASRGTRHNYEQYF. The CDR3 coding sequence is TGTGCCAGCAGAGGGACTAGGCACAATTACGAGCAGTACTTC.

This rearrangement joins TRBV5-7 to TRBJ1-2; D might be TRBD1 (5 bases). TRBV5-7 is annotated as an ORF whose role is uncertain. Trimming pared 0 bases from V and 0 bases from J, leaving 9 bases between. The CDR3 is 15 amino acids. In DNA form, the CDR3 reads TGTGCCAGCAGCTTGGAGACAGTAGCTAACTATGGCTACACCTTC. Translated: CASSLETVANYGYTF.

The chain carries TRBV5-6 and TRBJ1-5, with a possible D match to TRBD1 (5 bases). The CDR3 is 14 residues long. Trimming shortened V by 4 bases and J by 4 bases, and 12 bases separated the two germline ends. The V gene's germline CDR1 is SGHDT and CDR2 YYEEEE. The CDR3 DNA reads TGTGCCAGCAGCGGCAGGGCCCGTAATCAGCCCCAGCATTTT. Amino acid sequence: CASSGRARNQPQHF.

The genes are TRBV19 and TRBJ1-6; 7 nucleotides align to TRBD1. CDR3 length equals 20 residues. Losses at the gene ends were 4 bases for V and 0 bases for J; bases not matched to a gene: 15. CDR1 and CDR2 from the germline V gene are LNHDA and SQIVND (reference sequence). CDR3 protein: CASSTHSTGNYFSYNSPLHF. CDR3 DNA: TGTGCCAGTAGTACCCATTCGACAGGGAATTACTTCTCCTATAATTCACCCCTCCACTTT.

CDR3 sequence: CASSLNDRGRSGANVLTF. In DNA, the CDR3 is TGTGCCAGCAGCTTGAACGACAGGGGGCGATCTGGGGCCAACGTCCTGACTTTC. The gene calls are TRBV5-4 and TRBJ2-6, with 10 bases that match TRBD1. This CDR3 is built from 18 residues. Trimming cost V 1 base and J 1 base; bases outside gene matches: 5. Germline V CDR1 and CDR2: SGHNT, YYREEE (reference sequence).

The V call is TRBV3-1 (or the pseudogene TRBV3-2), the J call TRBJ1-5, with D possibly TRBD1 on 6 matching bases. V was cut by 3 bases and J by 4 bases, with 13 bases left in between. CDR1 and CDR2 from the germline V gene are LGHDT and YNNKEL (reference sequence). The CDR3 has 15 residues. The CDR3 DNA follows: TGTGCCAGCAGCCAGAGCGGACAGACGAATCAGCCCCAGCATTTT. Residues: CASSQSGQTNQPQHF.

This clone was seen many times. The V call is TRBV4-2, the J call TRBJ2-3; 7 bases match TRBD1. The CDR3 is 17 residues long. Trimming cost V 3 bases and J 0 bases; bases outside gene matches: 9. Germline V gives CDR1 LGHNA, CDR2 YNFKEQ. CDR3 coding DNA: TGTGCCAGCAGCCAGGCAACACAGGGGTCTAGCACAGATACGCAGTATTTT. Protein product: CASSQATQGSSTDTQYF.

The chain combines TRBV19 with TRBJ2-6, with TRBD2 matching 10 bases. The trim removed 3 bases at V and 1 base at J, leaving 3 bases unmatched. The CDR3 totals 17 residues. CDR1 LNHDA and CDR2 SQIVND come from the germline V gene (reference sequence). The CDR3 nucleotides read TGTGCCAGTAGTATCCTAGCGGGGGTTTCTGGGGCCAACGTCCTGACTTTC. Its translation is CASSILAGVSGANVLTF.

This chain connects TRBV6-5 to TRBJ2-7, with 10 positions matching TRBD2. The CDR3 sequence is 15 residues long. Germline values: CDR1 MNHEY, CDR2 SVGAGI. V shed 6 bases, J shed 2 bases, and the junction held 7 bases outside the gene matches. In nucleotides, the CDR3 is TGTGCCAGCAGCCTTCTAGCGGGAGAAACCTACGAGCAGTACTTC. It yields the protein CASSLLAGETYEQYF.

This rearrangement joins TRBV5-7 to TRBJ1-1, with D possibly TRBD1 on 5 matching bases. TRBV5-7 counts as an open reading frame of uncertain function. The CDR3 is 16 amino acids. Between the trimmed V and J ends, which lost 6 bases and 0 bases, there was a span of 18 bases. CDR3 nucleotide sequence: TGTGCCAGCATCGATTTGCGGGGCAGACTGAACACTGAAGCTTTCTTT. Its translation: CASIDLRGRLNTEAFF.

The chain combines TRBV6-2 or TRBV6-3 with TRBJ1-2, with 10 positions matching TRBD1. J gave up 8 bases and V 5 bases, and 11 bases lay outside the gene matches. The length of the CDR3 is 15 residues. The germline V gene encodes CDR1 MNHEY and CDR2 SVGEGT. The CDR3 nucleotides read TGTGCCAGCAGTCAAACCGGGACAGGGGTCAGGGGCTACACCTTC. This translates into CASSQTGTGVRGYTF.

This rearrangement joins TRBV6-5 to TRBJ1-4, with 7 bases fitting TRBD1. The germline V gene encodes CDR1 MNHEY and CDR2 SVGAGI. J gave up 7 bases and V 7 bases, and 6 bases lay outside the gene matches. The CDR3 runs 13 residues. CDR3 sequence reads: CASKGDRLEKLFF. CDR3 nucleotide sequence: TGTGCCAGCAAGGGGGACAGACTTGAAAAACTGTTTTTT.

The V and J genes are TRBV19 and TRBJ2-7; the match to TRBD1 covers 9 bases. Germline values: CDR1 LNHDA, CDR2 SQIVND (reference sequence). This CDR3 region has 17 residues. Germline trimming cut 3 bases from V and 4 bases from J; bases unmatched to any gene: 13. The CDR3 is CASSIRGPGQGQYEQYF. The CDR3 DNA follows: TGTGCCAGTAGTATTCGTGGACCGGGACAGGGCCAGTACGAGCAGTACTTC.

The genes are TRBV7-2 and TRBJ1-6, with 8 bases fitting TRBD1. Germline V gives CDR1 SGHTA, CDR2 FQGNSA. J lost 9 bases, V lost 5 bases, and 3 bases had no gene match. The CDR3 sequence is 13 residues long. The CDR3 DNA is TGTGCCAGCAGCCGGACAGGGACTTCACCCCTCCACTTT. Encoded protein: CASSRTGTSPLHF.